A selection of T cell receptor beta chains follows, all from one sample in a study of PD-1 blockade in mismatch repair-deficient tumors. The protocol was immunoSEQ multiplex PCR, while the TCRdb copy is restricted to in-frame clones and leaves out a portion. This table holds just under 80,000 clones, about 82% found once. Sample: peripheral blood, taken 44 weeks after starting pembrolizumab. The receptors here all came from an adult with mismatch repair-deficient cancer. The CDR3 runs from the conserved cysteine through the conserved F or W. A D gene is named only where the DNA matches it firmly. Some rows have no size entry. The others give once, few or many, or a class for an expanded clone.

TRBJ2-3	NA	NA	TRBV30	CAWSVRDTQYF	TGTGCCTGGAGTGTACGGGATACGCAGTATTTT
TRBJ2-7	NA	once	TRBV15	CATSRGSTSYEQYF	TGTGCCACCAGCAGAGGTTCCACCTCCTACGAGCAGTACTTC
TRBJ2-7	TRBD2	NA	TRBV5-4	CASSLAGVAGGPRSYEQYF	TGTGCCAGCAGCTTGGCCGGGGTAGCGGGAGGGCCAAGATCCTACGAGCAGTACTTC
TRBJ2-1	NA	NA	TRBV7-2	CASSIRAGTYNEQFF	TGTGCCAGCAGCATACGAGCGGGCACCTACAATGAGCAGTTCTTC
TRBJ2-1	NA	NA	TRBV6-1	CASSPVRAGQFF	TGTGCCAGCAGCCCCGTGAGGGCGGGGCAGTTCTTC
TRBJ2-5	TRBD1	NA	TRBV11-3	CASSLNLLGQRLYQETQYF	TGTGCCAGCAGCTTAAACTTGTTGGGACAGAGACTATACCAAGAGACCCAGTACTTC
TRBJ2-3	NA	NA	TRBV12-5	CASGLGDRSTDTQYF	TGTGCTAGTGGTTTGGGCGACAGGTCCACAGATACGCAGTATTTT
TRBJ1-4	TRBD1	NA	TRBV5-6	CASSRQGRIGTNEKLFF	TGTGCCAGCAGCAGACAGGGGCGGATTGGGACTAATGAAAAACTGTTTTTT
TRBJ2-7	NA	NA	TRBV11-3	CASSLDRTYEQYF	TGTGCCAGCAGCTTAGACAGAACCTACGAGCAGTACTTC
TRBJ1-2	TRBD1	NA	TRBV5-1	CASSPGQEGYGYTF	TGCGCCAGCAGCCCCGGACAGGAGGGTTATGGCTACACCTTC
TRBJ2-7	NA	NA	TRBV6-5	CASSERQYEQYF	TGTGCCAGCAGTGAGCGACAGTACGAGCAGTACTTC
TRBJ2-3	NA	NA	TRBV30	CAWKVRPTTDTQYF	TGTGCCTGGAAAGTTAGGCCTACCACAGATACGCAGTATTTT
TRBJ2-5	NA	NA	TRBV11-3	CASSLGALGSQYF	TGTGCCAGCAGCTTAGGGGCCCTCGGGAGCCAGTACTTC
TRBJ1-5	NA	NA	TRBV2	CASSDAAYSFSNQPQHF	TGTGCCAGCAGTGACGCGGCTTACAGTTTCAGCAATCAGCCCCAGCATTTT
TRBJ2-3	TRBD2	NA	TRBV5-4	CASSSKTSGSTDTQYF	TGTGCCAGCAGCTCCAAAACTAGCGGGAGCACAGATACGCAGTATTTT
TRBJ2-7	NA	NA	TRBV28	CASRDNYEQYF	TGTGCCAGCAGAGACAATTACGAGCAGTACTTC
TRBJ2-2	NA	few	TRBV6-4	CASSLGENTGELFF	TGTGCCAGCAGTTTGGGAGAGAACACCGGGGAGCTGTTTTTT
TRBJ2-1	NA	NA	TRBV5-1	CASSSPRGTGDNEQFF	TGCGCCAGCAGCAGCCCCCGGGGGACGGGAGACAATGAGCAGTTCTTC
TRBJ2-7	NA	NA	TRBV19	CASSPRVRGLYEQYF	TGTGCCAGTAGTCCCAGAGTCCGGGGCCTGTACGAGCAGTACTTC
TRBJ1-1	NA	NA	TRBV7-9	CASSFSLNTEAFF	TGTGCCAGCAGCTTCAGTTTGAACACTGAAGCTTTCTTT
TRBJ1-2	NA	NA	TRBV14	CASSQVGLGHGYTF	TGTGCCAGCAGCCAAGTAGGATTGGGGCATGGCTACACCTTC
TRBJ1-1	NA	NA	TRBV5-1	CASSLGRTPAAEAFF	TGCGCCAGCAGCTTGGGGAGGACCCCCGCGGCTGAAGCTTTCTTT
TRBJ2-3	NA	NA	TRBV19	CASSWINTDTQYF	TGTGCCAGTAGTTGGATAAACACAGATACGCAGTATTTT
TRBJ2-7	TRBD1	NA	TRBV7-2	CASSLDREIGEQYF	TGTGCCAGCAGCTTGGACAGGGAAATCGGCGAGCAGTACTTC
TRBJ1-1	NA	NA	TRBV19	CASSLYRAGRTEAFF	TGTGCCAGTAGTCTCTACAGGGCGGGGCGCACTGAAGCTTTCTTT
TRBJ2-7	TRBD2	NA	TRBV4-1	CASSPGLAGGYEQYF	TGCGCCAGCAGCCCGGGACTAGCGGGAGGTTATGAGCAGTACTTC
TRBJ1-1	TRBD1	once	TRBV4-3	CASSQGQGRLRGEAFF	TGCGCCAGCAGCCAAGGACAGGGACGACTTCGGGGTGAAGCTTTCTTT
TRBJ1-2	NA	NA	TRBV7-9	CASSRGRRNYGYTF	TGTGCCAGCAGCCGGGGCCGGAGAAACTATGGCTACACCTTC
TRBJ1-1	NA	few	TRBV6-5	CASSYESYAFF	TGTGCCAGCAGTTACGAATCATACGCTTTCTTT
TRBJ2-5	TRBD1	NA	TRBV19	CASKRQGAETQYF	TGTGCCAGCAAGCGACAGGGGGCAGAGACCCAGTACTTC
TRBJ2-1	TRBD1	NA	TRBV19	CASSSWTGGNEQFF	TGTGCCAGTAGTAGCTGGACAGGGGGAAATGAGCAGTTCTTC
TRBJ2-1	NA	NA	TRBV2	CASSGQLDKQFF	TGTGCCAGCAGTGGCCAACTAGATAAGCAGTTCTTC
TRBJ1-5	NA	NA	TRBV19	CASSKEKVRSNQPQHF	TGTGCCAGTAGTAAAGAGAAAGTCCGTAGCAATCAGCCCCAGCATTTT
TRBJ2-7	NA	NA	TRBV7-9	CASSFGYIYEQYF	TGTGCCAGCAGCTTCGGTTACATCTACGAGCAGTACTTC
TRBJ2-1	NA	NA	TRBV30	CAWSLGGASGHNEQFF	TGTGCCTGGAGTCTGGGGGGGGCTAGCGGACACAATGAGCAGTTCTTC
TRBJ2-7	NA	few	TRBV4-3	CASSPGTPYEQYF	TGCGCCAGCAGCCCCGGGACCCCCTACGAGCAGTACTTC
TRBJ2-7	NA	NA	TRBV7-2	CASSLESLDNSYEQYF	TGTGCCAGCAGCTTAGAGAGCCTGGACAACTCCTACGAGCAGTACTTC
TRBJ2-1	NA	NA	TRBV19	CASSIFSEISYEQFF	TGTGCCAGTAGTATTTTTAGCGAGATTAGCTATGAGCAGTTCTTC
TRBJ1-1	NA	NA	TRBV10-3	CAITQGTMNTEAFF	TGTGCCATCACCCAGGGTACTATGAACACTGAAGCTTTCTTT
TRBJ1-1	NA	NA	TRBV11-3	CASSFVTGKVTEAFF	TGTGCCAGCAGCTTCGTTACAGGGAAAGTTACTGAAGCTTTCTTT
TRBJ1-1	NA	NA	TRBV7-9	CASSLTVNTEAFF	TGTGCCAGCAGCTTGACAGTGAACACTGAAGCTTTCTTT
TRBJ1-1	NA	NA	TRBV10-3	CAISPVAGINTEAFF	TGTGCCATCAGCCCCGTGGCAGGGATTAACACTGAAGCTTTCTTT
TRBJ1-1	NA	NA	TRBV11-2	CASSLAAIGAFF	TGTGCCAGCAGCTTAGCAGCTATCGGGGCTTTCTTT
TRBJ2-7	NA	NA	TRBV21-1	CASSLKGAGRSYEQYF	TGTGCCAGCAGCTTAAAGGGGGCTGGGAGGTCCTACGAGCAGTACTTC
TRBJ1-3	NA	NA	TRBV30	CAWSVVTASGNTIYF	TGTGCCTGGAGTGTGGTGACGGCCTCTGGAAACACCATATATTTT
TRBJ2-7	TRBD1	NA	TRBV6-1	CASRGPDRGLYEQYF	TGTGCCAGCAGGGGTCCGGACAGGGGCCTTTACGAGCAGTACTTC
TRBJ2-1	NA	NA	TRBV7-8	CASSPSGNEQFF	TGTGCCAGCAGCCCGTCGGGCAATGAGCAGTTCTTC
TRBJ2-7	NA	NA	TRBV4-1	CASSHPTGPNEQYF	TGCGCCAGCAGCCATCCGACCGGCCCCAACGAGCAGTACTTC